The 20 T cell receptor beta chains presented below share a single source sample, sequenced in a study of healthy donors' naive CD4 and CD8 T cells. Starting from roughly 0.55 ug of total RNA, TCR libraries were made with linear amplification. TCRdb used MiXCR to reprocess the reads, holding one entry per CDR3 protein. The sample consists of approximately 180,000 distinct CDR3 sequences, around 80% of them appearing once. The material sequenced was naive CD4+ and CD8+ T cells sorted from blood, pooled from several donors. The receptor set was obtained from a pool of human donors in good health; the sample pools cells from several healthy donors.

V gene TRBV15 combines with J gene TRBJ1-5; D uncertain. There are 14 residues in the CDR3. V was clipped by 0 bases and J by 2 bases, with 5 bases between them. Germline loops: CDR1 LNHNV, CDR2 YYDKDF (reference sequence). The CDR3 protein is CATSRDLGNQPQHF. CDR3 nucleotides: TGTGCCACCAGCAGAGATCTAGGCAATCAGCCCCAGCATTTT.

This clonotype occurred a few times. This rearrangement joins TRBV30 to TRBJ2-1; 12 positions agree with TRBD2. This CDR3 is 14 amino acids long. V was pared by 3 bases and J by 10 bases, with 7 bases of the junction left unmatched. Germline CDR1 reads GTSNPN; CDR2 reads SVGIG (reference sequence). CDR3 residues: CAWRLAGGPGEQFF. The CDR3 DNA sequence: TGTGCCTGGAGGCTAGCGGGAGGGCCAGGAGAGCAGTTCTTC.

The V gene is TRBV6-5, the J gene TRBJ2-1; D unclear. The germline CDR1 and CDR2 sequences are MNHEY and SVGAGI. The germline V and J ends were trimmed by 4 bases and 3 bases, with 7 bases remaining between them. This CDR3 spans 13 amino acids. The CDR3 loop is CASSLSDYNEQFF. DNA for the CDR3: TGTGCCAGCAGTTTAAGCGACTACAATGAGCAGTTCTTC.

The genes are TRBV18 and TRBJ1-2; perhaps TRBD1 as D (5 bases). V lost 1 base and J lost 8, with 20 bases in between. This CDR3 is built from 16 residues. CDR1 and CDR2 from the germline V gene are KGHSH and LQKENI. The CDR3 is CASSPRVAGLLRGYTF. The CDR3 coding sequence is TGTGCCAGCTCACCACGGGTGGCGGGGCTGCTTCGAGGCTACACCTTC.

The chain carries TRBV5-1 and TRBJ1-2, with a tentative D call TRBD1 (6 bases). V dropped 2 bases and J dropped 4 bases, with 12 bases sitting between them. CDR3 size: 14 residues. Looked up from germline, CDR1 is SGHRS and CDR2 is YFSETQ. CDR3 sequence: CASSLVGGGYGYTF. The DNA for the CDR3 is TGCGCCAGCAGCTTAGTAGGGGGTGGCTATGGCTACACCTTC.

The J gene is TRBJ1-6, the V gene TRBV12-3 or TRBV12-4; D is unclear. The CDR3 is made up of 14 amino acids. Deletions cut 5 bases from V and 10 bases from J, with 15 bases between. The chain's CDR3 is CASSPDRPGSPLHF. DNA for the CDR3: TGTGCCAGCAGTCCTGACCGGCCTGGGTCACCCCTCCACTTT.

V is TRBV5-1 and J is TRBJ2-5; 10 bases fit TRBD2. The V gene end was trimmed by 0 bases and the J gene end by 0 bases; junction bases not matched to a gene: 5. The length of the CDR3 is 17 residues. CDR1 is SGHRS, CDR2 YFSETQ, per germline. The CDR3 loop reads CASSLGPSGSNQETQYF. The CDR3 nucleotides read TGCGCCAGCAGCTTGGGGCCTAGCGGGAGTAACCAAGAGACCCAGTACTTC.

The CDR3 loop is CASRRASNGYTF. CDR3 DNA sequence: TGTGCCAGTAGAAGAGCCTCGAATGGCTACACCTTC. The chain combines TRBV19 with TRBJ1-2; D not certain. V was shortened by 6 bases and J by 6 bases, with 11 bases between the two germline ends. In germline, CDR1 is LNHDA, CDR2 SQIVND (reference sequence). CDR3 size: 12 residues.

V is TRBV5-4 and J is TRBJ2-5, with D perhaps matching TRBD2 (6 bases). Trimming removed 2 bases at V and 4 bases at J, with 12 bases between. Per germline, CDR1 SGHNT and CDR2 YYREEE (reference sequence). The CDR3 has 14 residues. The CDR3 here is CASSFRTGVETQYF. CDR3 nucleotide sequence: TGTGCCAGCAGCTTCCGGACGGGAGTAGAGACCCAGTACTTC.

This clonotype showed up many times. The rearrangement uses TRBV20-1 and TRBJ2-2; TRBD2 aligns across 8 bases. V shed 0 bases, J shed 4 bases, and the junction held 7 bases outside the gene matches. CDR3 length: 16 residues. The germline CDR1 and CDR2 sequences are DFQATT and SNEGSKA (reference sequence). CDR3 sequence (DNA): TGCAGTGCTAGAGATCAGGGCGGGAGGAGCACCGGGGAGCTGTTTTTT. It encodes CSARDQGGRSTGELFF.

V and J are TRBV5-1 and TRBJ1-1, with 8 positions matching TRBD1. The CDR3 runs 16 residues. Trimming removed 0 bases from V and 3 bases from J; junction bases left unmatched: 7. CDR1 and CDR2 from the germline V gene are SGHRS and YFSETQ. The CDR3 is CASSLVGQGGDTEAFF. The CDR3 coding sequence is TGCGCCAGCAGCTTGGTAGGACAGGGTGGCGACACTGAAGCTTTCTTT. Looking up the rest from reference TRBV5-1 and TRBJ1-1 gives the full variable domain: KAGVTQTPRYLIKTRGQQVTLSCSPISGHRSVSWYQQTPGQGLQFLFEYFSETQRNKGNFPGRFSGRQFSNSRSEMNVSTLELGDSALYLCASSLVGQGGDTEAFFGQGTRLTVV.

The chain joins TRBV27 to TRBJ2-2; no clear D gene. V was trimmed by 6 bases and J by 2 bases, leaving 13 bases between them. The CDR3 length is 15 residues. The germline gives CDR1 MNHEY, CDR2 SMNVEV (reference sequence). The CDR3 here is CASSPDLSNTGELFF. CDR3 DNA: TGTGCCAGCAGCCCGGATTTGAGTAACACCGGGGAGCTGTTTTTT.

The J gene is TRBJ2-7, the V gene TRBV19; TRBD2 matches 10 bases. Germline V gene lookup returns CDR1 LNHDA and CDR2 SQIVND (reference sequence). V trimming: 8 bases; J trimming: 6 bases; junction bases outside the gene matches: 10. The CDR3 has 14 amino acids. The CDR3 sequence: CASDPGASGSEQYF. The CDR3 coding sequence is TGTGCCAGTGATCCGGGGGCTAGCGGGAGCGAGCAGTACTTC. Full variable domain (rest looked up from reference TRBV19 and TRBJ2-7): DGGITQSPKYLFRKEGQNVTLSCEQNLNHDAMYWYRQDPGQGLRLIYYSQIVNDFQKGDIAEGYSVSREKKESFPLTVTSAQKNPTAFYLCASDPGASGSEQYFGPGTRLTVT.

V and J are TRBV6-2 or TRBV6-3 and TRBJ2-7; TRBD1 aligns across 9 bases. The CDR3 spans 18 residues. V lost 4 bases and J lost 3; bases outside the gene matches: 16. Germline V CDR1 and CDR2: MNHEY, SVGEGT. CDR3 in DNA: TGTGCCAGCAGTTTCAACCCGGGACAGGGTTCTACAGACTACGAGCAGTACTTC. Amino acid sequence: CASSFNPGQGSTDYEQYF.

In its sample, this clonotype was seen once. J is TRBJ1-2 and V is TRBV6-1; 8 positions match TRBD1. Germline V lookup: CDR1 MNHNS, CDR2 SASEGT. Losses at the gene ends were 2 bases for V and 8 bases for J; bases not matched to a gene: 7. This CDR3 has 14 amino acids. The CDR3 spells CASSESQGAHGYTF. The CDR3 bases are TGTGCCAGCAGTGAATCCCAGGGGGCGCACGGCTACACCTTC.

The chain carries TRBV27 and TRBJ2-1, with TRBD1 as a possible D gene (6 bases). Trimming took off 2 bases at V and 3 bases at J, with 14 bases between the two ends. The CDR3 runs to 16 residues. Germline V CDR1 and CDR2: MNHEY, SMNVEV (reference sequence). CDR3 sequence reads: CASSLNRVISYNEQFF. CDR3 nucleotide sequence: TGTGCCAGCAGTTTAAACAGGGTAATTAGCTACAATGAGCAGTTCTTC.

CDR3 amino acids: CSVPSAHNEQFF. In DNA form, the CDR3 reads TGCAGCGTCCCTTCTGCGCACAATGAGCAGTTCTTC. The chain recombines TRBV29-1 with TRBJ2-1; D call uncertain. The CDR3 contains 12 residues. The germline V gene has CDR1 SQVTM and CDR2 ANQGSEA. V lost 6 bases to trimming and J lost 5 bases, with 11 bases between them.

The chain uses TRBV24-1 and TRBJ2-3; 9 bases align to TRBD1. The germline gives CDR1 KGHDR, CDR2 SFDVKD. Trimming cost V 5 bases and J 4 bases; bases outside gene matches: 15. This CDR3 contains 18 residues. The CDR3 is CATSGSQDRGGSSDTQYF. The DNA for the CDR3 is TGTGCCACCAGTGGGTCCCAGGACAGGGGCGGATCTTCAGATACGCAGTATTTT.

The V and J genes are TRBV27 and TRBJ1-2; no firm D call. CDR1 MNHEY and CDR2 SMNVEV come from the germline V gene (reference sequence). V was shortened by 5 bases and J by 1 base, with 11 bases between the two germline ends. There are 14 residues in the CDR3. CDR3 residues: CASSPDGFNYGYTF. The CDR3 bases are TGTGCCAGCAGTCCGGACGGATTTAACTATGGCTACACCTTC.

The chain has TRBV6-1 and TRBJ1-2, with 10 bases identical to TRBD1. This CDR3 has 13 residues. Per germline, CDR1 MNHNS and CDR2 SASEGT. Trimming took 6 bases from V and 11 from J; bases not matched to a gene: 9. This CDR3 is CASRPPGQGKYTF. The CDR3 DNA sequence: TGTGCCAGCAGACCACCGGGACAGGGGAAGTACACCTTC.